This T cell receptor beta chain is from a study of CXCR3-negative and CXCR3-positive naive CD8 T cells (dated by TCRdb to between 2018 and 2020). For the study in its entirety: In total, roughly 150 million TRB reads were obtained, or roughly 1.5 +/- 0.3 million reads per library. Data from fewer than 12 donors, pooled across two independent experiments, went into the diversity and physicochemical repertoire analyses. Naive subsets from about five donors and memory cells from 3 donors were included in the TRBV-TRBJ cluster analysis. Summary of the overall study and its limitations: Both naive subsets had comparably high repertoire diversity, while memory CD8+ T cells had much lower repertoire diversity. Compared with CXCR3-negative naive cells, CXCR3-positive naive cells had TRB CDR3s with higher hydrophobicity (lower Kidera factor 4), lower energy, and higher strength and volume indices. Because CXCR3 expression was partially decreased after cryopreservation, freshly isolated PBMCs were used for most assays. Similar TRBV-TRBJ usage was shown by naive CXCR3-negative and CXCR3-positive cells from the same donor, whereas distinct patterns were shown by memory cells. Surface CD5, linked to self-reactivity in mice, was comparable between naive subsets; TCR interaction strength was therefore also inferred from TRB CDR3 physicochemical properties.

For every CD8+ T cell subset, hundreds of thousands of cells were flow-sorted straight into RLT lysis buffer, and each subset was sorted in triplicate. To exclude memory contaminants, naive CD8+ T cells were stringently defined as CD45RO-CCR7+CD27+CD95-. Using standard density gradient centrifugation, peripheral blood mononuclear cells were isolated from buffy coats. A FACSAria III was used to flow-sort naive CXCR3-negative and CXCR3-positive CD8+ T cells. Total RNA was extracted from sorted cells with an RNeasy Mini Kit. For CDR1 and CDR2, the germline V gene lists LGHNA and YSLEER. The CDR3 contains 15 residues, cysteine and phenylalanine counted. DNA is not on record. The data were produced on a NextSeq 550. The Human TCR Profiling Kit (MiLaboratory) was used to make UMI-labeled 5' RACE TRB cDNA libraries. The full amount of extracted RNA was used for cDNA synthesis, and the full amount of resulting cDNA was used for PCR amplification. Libraries were prepared in parallel using an identical number of PCR cycles. On the authors' methods: About 50,000 +/- 9,200 unique UMI-labeled TRB cDNA molecules per library were extracted with MIGEC and MiXCR, with at least two reads per UMI required. On average, each library contained roughly 40,000 +/- 10,000 functional in-frame TRB CDR3 nucleotide clonotypes without stop codons. After each sample was downsampled to 5000 UMI-labeled TRB molecules, VDJtools was used to calculate diversity metrics such as normalized Shannon-Wiener and Chao1. Clonotype-size-weighted physicochemical properties of the central five CDR3 residues (interaction energy, strength, volume and Kidera factor 4) were computed in VDJtools. TCRdb reprocessed the reads and provides one entry for every CDR3 protein sequence; no DNA is given. The V and J calls come from TCRdb's annotation, not from the publication. The sample table on file contains approximately 88,000 distinct CDR3 sequences. Of the sample, roughly 1.8% falls within the top ten clones.

In the case of this clonotype: It lacks a known antigen.

Rearrangement joined TRBV4-3 to TRBJ2-7; the TCRdb call, TRBD1, lacks DNA for checking. Sequencing used naive CXCR3- CD8+ T cells from blood. The cell subset or site label corresponds to: CD45RO-CCR7+CD27+CD95- naive CD8+ T cells lacking CXCR3 (TNR3-). This receptor was obtained from a human donor in good health. Some clones in this sample may be carry-over from other donors' samples. The CDR3 has the sequence CASSQEGGQNYEQYF.